What follows are 18 T cell receptor beta chains derived from one specimen sequenced in a study of graft-versus-host responses after intestinal transplantation. These receptors lack a known antigen. The data were produced by immunoSEQ multiplex PCR, yet TCRdb's version contains in-frame clones alone and is incomplete. The data show more than 65,000 clones, with around 95% seen just once and over 0.4% held by the top ten. The sample was unstimulated CD8+ T cells sorted from spleen or lymph node cells, taken before intestinal transplant. The source is a human donor who received an intestinal transplant.

J is TRBJ2-1 and V is TRBV7-8; 10 bases line up with TRBD1. The junction had 0 bases not matched to a gene; V was cut back by 1 base and J by 6 bases. Germline-derived CDR1 and CDR2 are SGHVS and FQNEAQ. The CDR3 is 14 residues long. The CDR3: CASSLGQGANEQFF. The CDR3 DNA follows: TGTGCCAGCAGCTTAGGACAGGGGGCCAATGAGCAGTTCTTC.

The V gene is TRBV29-1, the J gene TRBJ1-2; possible D gene TRBD1, 5 bases. V lost 4 bases and J lost 5, with 14 bases in between. In germline, CDR1 is SQVTM, CDR2 ANQGSEA. This CDR3 has 13 amino acids. Here the CDR3 reads CSVGGQGEYGYTF. CDR3 nucleotides: TGCAGCGTTGGCGGGCAGGGTGAATATGGCTACACCTTC.

The chain joins TRBV5-1 to TRBJ1-4; possibly TRBD1 for D (6 bases). Trimming left V 1 base short and J 8 bases short, with 18 bases between. Germline V CDR1 and CDR2: SGHRS, YFSETQ. The CDR3 sequence is 16 residues long. The CDR3 protein is CASSLTTGSLREKLFF. The CDR3, as DNA: TGCGCCAGCAGCTTGACGACAGGCTCGCTGAGGGAAAAACTGTTTTTT. Filled out from reference TRBV5-1 and TRBJ1-4, the complete variable domain reads KAGVTQTPRYLIKTRGQQVTLSCSPISGHRSVSWYQQTPGQGLQFLFEYFSETQRNKGNFPGRFSGRQFSNSRSEMNVSTLELGDSALYLCASSLTTGSLREKLFFGSGTQLSVL.

The V gene is TRBV9, the J gene TRBJ1-3; D ambiguous. The CDR3 covers 12 residues. Between the trimmed V and J ends, which lost 0 bases and 3 bases, there was a span of 1 base. Germline V CDR1 and CDR2: SGDLS, YYNGEE. The CDR3 sequence: CASSVDGNTIYF. Here the CDR3 DNA reads TGTGCCAGCAGCGTAGATGGAAACACCATATATTTT.

A remark on this clone: This CDR3 is also generated by other DNA sequences in the sample. CDR3 region: CAWSVTSGGRGQYF. CDR3 DNA sequence: TGTGCCTGGAGTGTAACTAGCGGGGGTCGGGGGCAGTACTTC. The rearrangement links TRBV30 to TRBJ2-7, with 11 bases lining up with TRBD2. V was clipped by 0 bases and J by 9 bases; unmatched bases: 7. Germline V gene lookup returns CDR1 GTSNPN and CDR2 SVGIG (reference sequence). CDR3 length: 14 amino acids.

CDR3 residues: CASSEAGGFDGYTF. CDR3 DNA: TGTGCCAGCAGTGAGGCAGGGGGGTTTGATGGCTACACCTTC. The J gene is TRBJ1-2, the V gene TRBV2; TRBD1 matches 7 bases. Trimming cost V 3 bases and J 6 bases; bases outside gene matches: 7. Germline CDR1 SNHLY, CDR2 FYNNEI. The CDR3 spans 14 residues. The variable domain in full, with the rest retrieved from reference TRBV2 and TRBJ1-2, is EPEVTQTPSHQVTQMGQEVILRCVPISNHLYFYWYRQILGQKVEFLVSFYNNEISEKSEIFDDQFSVERPDGSNFTLKIRSTKLEDSAMYFCASSEAGGFDGYTFGSGTRLTVV.

The chain joins TRBV27 to TRBJ2-1; TRBD1 might be the D (6 bases). Trimming removed 2 bases from V and 5 bases from J, with 10 bases in between. CDR1 and CDR2 from the germline V gene are MNHEY and SMNVEV (reference sequence). The CDR3 runs 14 residues. The CDR3 DNA reads as TGTGCCAGCAGTTTAGAACAGGGAAACAATGAGCAGTTCTTC. Translating it yields CASSLEQGNNEQFF.

This clone was observed a handful of times. V is TRBV16 and J is TRBJ1-3, with a tentative D call TRBD1 (5 bases). In germline, CDR1 is KGHSY, CDR2 FQNENV. This CDR3 is 15 amino acids long. V lost 2 bases and J 2 bases, leaving 10 bases between the germline ends. The CDR3 region has the DNA TGTGCCAGCAGCCAAGGGGCAGGTCCTGGAAACACCATATATTTT. Translation: CASSQGAGPGNTIYF.

The V and J genes are TRBV4-1 and TRBJ2-2, with D tentatively TRBD1 or TRBD2 (5 bases each). The CDR3 runs to 14 residues. In germline, CDR1 is MGHRA, CDR2 YSYEKL. Trimming left V 0 bases short and J 8 bases short, with 10 bases between. CDR3 sequence: CASSQEFGTGELFF. The CDR3 DNA reads TGCGCCAGCAGCCAAGAGTTCGGGACGGGGGAGCTGTTTTTT.

V gene TRBV4-1 combines with J gene TRBJ2-1, with no clear D. Per germline, CDR1 MGHRA and CDR2 YSYEKL. This CDR3 has 16 residues. The V and J ends lost 3 bases and 0 bases respectively, with 12 bases between them. The CDR3 reads CASSHTTEVSYNEQFF. The CDR3 nucleotides are TGCGCCAGCAGCCATACAACAGAAGTCTCCTACAATGAGCAGTTCTTC.

The gene calls are TRBV29-1 and TRBJ2-2, with unresolved D. Germline loops: CDR1 SQVTM, CDR2 ANQGSEA. Trimming pared 7 bases from V and 4 bases from J, leaving 7 bases between. CDR3 size: 11 residues. The CDR3 spells CSGESTGELFF. CDR3 in DNA: TGCAGCGGCGAGTCCACCGGGGAGCTGTTTTTT.

This chain connects TRBV9 to TRBJ1-2; D is unclear. Per the germline V gene, CDR1 is SGDLS and CDR2 is YYNGEE. V was shortened by 0 bases and J by 8 bases, with 11 bases between the two germline ends. The CDR3 sequence is 13 residues long. The CDR3 loop is CASSVGRDVGYTF. The DNA for the CDR3 is TGTGCCAGCAGCGTAGGGAGGGATGTCGGCTACACCTTC. The whole variable domain, filled in from reference TRBV9 and TRBJ1-2, reads DSGVTQTPKHLITATGQRVTLRCSPRSGDLSVYWYQQSLDQGLQFLIQYYNGEERAKGNILERFSAQQFPDLHSELNLSSLELGDSALYFCASSVGRDVGYTFGSGTRLTVV.

This clone showed up just once. The V gene is TRBV19, the J gene TRBJ1-2; 8 nucleotides match TRBD1. The CDR3 loop spans 15 amino acids. The germline V gene encodes CDR1 LNHDA and CDR2 SQIVND (reference sequence). V lost 3 bases, J lost 6 bases, and 9 bases stayed unmatched. The chain's CDR3 is CASSIRAGGDDGYTF. The CDR3 nucleotides read TGTGCCAGTAGTATCCGGGCAGGGGGCGATGATGGCTACACCTTC.

CDR3 sequence reads: CASSQAQISYNSPLHF. The DNA of the CDR3 is TGCGCCAGCAGCCAAGCACAGATCTCCTATAATTCACCCCTCCACTTT. The chain is built from TRBV4-1 and TRBJ1-6; D gene ambiguous. CDR1 and CDR2 from the germline V gene are MGHRA and YSYEKL. CDR3 length equals 16 residues. V dropped 1 base and J dropped 0 bases, with 7 bases sitting between them.

The chain combines TRBV27 with TRBJ2-7; 9 bases map to TRBD2. This CDR3 region has 14 residues. The V segment lost 5 bases and the J segment 4 bases; nucleotides outside the gene matches: 6. Germline V CDR1 and CDR2: MNHEY, SMNVEV (reference sequence). CDR3 nucleotide sequence: TGTGCCAGCAGTCAGACTAGCGGACTTTACGAGCAGTACTTC. It translates to CASSQTSGLYEQYF.

The chain is built from TRBV27 and TRBJ2-7; D perhaps matches TRBD1 (5 bases). V gave up 3 bases and J gave up 2 bases, with 14 bases separating them. There are 15 residues in the CDR3. Germline loops: CDR1 MNHEY, CDR2 SMNVEV (reference sequence). The CDR3 is CASSLSSGHTYEQYF. CDR3 nucleotides: TGTGCCAGCAGTTTGTCCTCCGGACACACCTACGAGCAGTACTTC.

The chain links TRBV9 to TRBJ1-6; 11 bases fit TRBD1. Per germline, CDR1 SGDLS and CDR2 YYNGEE. J was trimmed by 8 bases and V by 2 bases; bases with no gene match: 9. The CDR3 consists of 17 residues. Here the CDR3 reads CASSVAAGQGAHSPLHF. DNA of the CDR3: TGTGCCAGCAGCGTTGCCGCCGGACAGGGGGCTCATTCACCCCTCCACTTT.

The rearrangement joins TRBV4-1 to TRBJ1-1; D is unresolved. V was clipped by 1 base and J by 7 bases, with 7 bases between them. CDR1 is MGHRA, CDR2 YSYEKL, per germline. CDR3 size: 12 residues. CDR3 sequence reads: CASSQGGGEAFF. The CDR3 coding sequence is TGCGCCAGCAGCCAAGGAGGTGGTGAAGCTTTCTTT.